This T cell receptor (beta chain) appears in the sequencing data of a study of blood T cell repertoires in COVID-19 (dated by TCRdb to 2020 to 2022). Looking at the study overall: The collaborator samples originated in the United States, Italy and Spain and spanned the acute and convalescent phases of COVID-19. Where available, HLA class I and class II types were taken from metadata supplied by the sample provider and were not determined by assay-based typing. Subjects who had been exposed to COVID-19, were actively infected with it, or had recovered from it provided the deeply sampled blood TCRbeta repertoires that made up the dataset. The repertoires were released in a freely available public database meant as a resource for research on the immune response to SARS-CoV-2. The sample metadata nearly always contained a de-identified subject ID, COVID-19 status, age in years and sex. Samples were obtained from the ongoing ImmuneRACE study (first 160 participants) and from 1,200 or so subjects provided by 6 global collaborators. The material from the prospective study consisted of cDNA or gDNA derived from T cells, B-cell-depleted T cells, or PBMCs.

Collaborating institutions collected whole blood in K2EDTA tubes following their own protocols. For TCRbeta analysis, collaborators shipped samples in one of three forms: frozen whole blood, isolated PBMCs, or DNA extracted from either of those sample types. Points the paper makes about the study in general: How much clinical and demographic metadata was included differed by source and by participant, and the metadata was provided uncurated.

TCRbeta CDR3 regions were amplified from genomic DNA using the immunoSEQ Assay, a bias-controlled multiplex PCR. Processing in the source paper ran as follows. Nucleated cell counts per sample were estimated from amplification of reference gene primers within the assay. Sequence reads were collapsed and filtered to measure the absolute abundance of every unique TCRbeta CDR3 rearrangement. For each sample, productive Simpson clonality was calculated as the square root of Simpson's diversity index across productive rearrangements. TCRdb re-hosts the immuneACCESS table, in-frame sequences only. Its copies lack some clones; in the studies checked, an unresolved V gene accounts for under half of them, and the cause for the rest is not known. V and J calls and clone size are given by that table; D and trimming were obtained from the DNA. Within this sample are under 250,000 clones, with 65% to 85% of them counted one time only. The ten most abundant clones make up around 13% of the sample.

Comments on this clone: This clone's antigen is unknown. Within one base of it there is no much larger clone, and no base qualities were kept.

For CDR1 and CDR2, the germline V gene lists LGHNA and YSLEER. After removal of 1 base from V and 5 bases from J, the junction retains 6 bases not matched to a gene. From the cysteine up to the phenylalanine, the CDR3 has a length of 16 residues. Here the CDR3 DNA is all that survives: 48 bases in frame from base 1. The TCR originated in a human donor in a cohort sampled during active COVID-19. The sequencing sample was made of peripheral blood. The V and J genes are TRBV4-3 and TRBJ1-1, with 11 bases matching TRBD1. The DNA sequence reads TGCGCCAGCAGCCAAGGCCCCGGGACAGGGGGGACTGAAGCTTTCTTT. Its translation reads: CASSQGPGTGGTEAFF.